Listed below are T cell receptor beta chains from one sample, sequenced in a study of T cell repertoires in cytomegalovirus infection. TCRdb analysed the reads with MiXCR anew, one entry per CDR3 protein. The sample has hundreds of thousands of distinct CDR3 sequences, approximately 31% seen once; the top ten hold roughly 13%. The specimen was PBMCs. The receptors were sampled from a human donor in good health (CMV status not recorded). Some clones in this sample may be carry-over from other donors' samples. Each CDR3 is given with its conserved first and last residue. D genes are given only for firm matches. Size values are once, few and many counts, or a class for expanded clones, and some rows have none.

abundance	d_gene	v_gene	j_gene	CDR3aa	CDR3nt
many	-	TRBV7-8	TRBJ1-4	CASSLVSGVWSEKLFF	TGTGCCAGCAGCTTAGTCTCCGGGGTATGGAGTGAAAAACTGTTTTTT
-	TRBD1	TRBV20-1	TRBJ2-7	CSAETGDEQYF	TGCAGTGCTGAGACAGGGGATGAGCAGTACTTC
-	TRBD1	TRBV28	TRBJ2-7	CASRTEQGALNEQYF	TGTGCCAGCAGAACTGAACAGGGGGCTCTGAACGAGCAGTACTTC
-	-	TRBV6-2/TRBV6-3	TRBJ1-1	CASSTGTGTLF	TGTGCCAGCAGTACTGGGACTGGGACTCTCTTT
few	-	TRBV29-1	TRBJ2-1	CSVVADDLYNEQFF	TGCAGCGTCGTAGCGGACGACCTTTACAATGAGCAGTTCTTC
-	-	TRBV6-6	TRBJ1-6	CASTPGEYNSPLHF	TGTGCCAGCACCCCCGGGGAGTATAATTCACCCCTCCACTTT
-	TRBD1	TRBV7-9	TRBJ1-1	CASSLDREGTEAFF	TGTGCCAGCAGCTTGGACAGGGAAGGCACTGAAGCTTTCTTT
many	-	TRBV7-8	TRBJ1-1	CASSPSRTAPMNTEAFF	TGTGCCAGCAGCCCTTCCAGGACAGCTCCAATGAACACTGAAGCTTTCTTT
-	-	TRBV20-1	TRBJ1-4	CSARGLEEKLFF	TGCAGTGCTAGAGGGTTAGAAGAAAAACTGTTTTTT
-	TRBD1	TRBV6-1	TRBJ1-5	CASSRWDSRYSNQPQHF	TGTGCCAGCAGTCGGTGGGACAGTCGTTATAGCAATCAGCCCCAGCATTTT
many	-	TRBV12-3/TRBV12-4	TRBJ1-1	CASSPDLGERTEAFF	TGTGCCAGCAGCCCTGATTTGGGCGAAAGAACTGAAGCTTTCTTT
-	TRBD1	TRBV28	TRBJ1-1	CASSFHGDSEAFF	TGTGCCAGCAGTTTTCACGGGGACAGTGAAGCTTTCTTT
-	TRBD1	TRBV6-2/TRBV6-3	TRBJ1-6	CASSATGVGSPLHF	TGTGCCAGCAGTGCGACAGGGGTAGGGTCACCCCTCCACTTT
many	TRBD1	TRBV7-2	TRBJ1-5	CASSSGQGAQPQHF	TGTGCCAGCAGCTCAGGACAGGGGGCACAGCCCCAGCATTTT
-	-	TRBV9	TRBJ1-1	CASTRRELGLNTEAFF	TGTGCCAGCACCAGACGGGAGCTTGGGTTGAACACTGAAGCTTTCTTT
-	-	TRBV28	TRBJ1-4	CASSLVGSSNEKLFF	TGTGCCAGCAGTTTAGTCGGTTCTTCTAATGAAAAACTGTTTTTT
-	-	TRBV6-5	TRBJ1-2	CASSYSGGDGYTF	TGTGCCAGCAGTTACTCCGGGGGGGATGGCTACACCTTC
-	-	TRBV19	TRBJ2-4	CASSIIRGDLAKNIQYF	TGTGCCAGTAGTATCATCAGGGGCGACCTAGCCAAAAACATTCAGTACTTC
-	-	TRBV12-3/TRBV12-4	TRBJ2-2	CASSSKTEQGRNTGELFF	TGTGCCAGCAGTTCCAAAACCGAACAGGGAAGGAACACCGGGGAGCTGTTTTTT
-	-	TRBV6-5	TRBJ2-5	CASSYSGVEKETQYF	TGTGCCAGCAGTTACTCAGGGGTGGAAAAAGAGACCCAGTACTTC
few	-	TRBV5-6	TRBJ2-5	CASSKRPNRETQYF	TGTGCCAGCAGCAAACGACCCAACAGGGAGACCCAGTACTTC
-	TRBD2	TRBV7-9	TRBJ2-1	CASSMDRGLAASYNEQFF	TGTGCCAGCAGCATGGACAGGGGACTAGCGGCTTCCTACAATGAGCAGTTCTTC
many	-	TRBV7-2	TRBJ2-7	CASSPRVLGLGEQYF	TGTGCCAGCAGCCCCAGGGTTTTGGGCTTGGGCGAGCAGTACTTC
-	-	TRBV5-1	TRBJ2-7	CASRDTNYEQYF	TGCGCCAGCCGGGACACCAACTACGAGCAGTACTTC
few	-	TRBV28	TRBJ2-5	CASSLVVMGGYQETQYF	TGTGCCAGCAGTTTAGTTGTCATGGGGGGCTACCAAGAGACCCAGTACTTC
once	-	TRBV6-2/TRBV6-3	TRBJ2-1	CASKGRSSYNEQFF	TGTGCCAGCAAAGGGCGGAGCTCCTACAATGAGCAGTTCTTC
few	-	TRBV15	TRBJ2-3	CATSRDPPDTQYF	TGTGCCACCAGCAGGGACCCCCCAGATACGCAGTATTTT
-	TRBD1	TRBV11-1	TRBJ1-5	CASSLLDRGDQPQHF	TGTGCCAGCAGCCTATTGGACAGGGGGGATCAGCCCCAGCATTTT
-	TRBD1	TRBV7-8	TRBJ1-2	CASSRSRGQGRDGYTF	TGTGCCAGCAGCCGGTCTCGGGGACAGGGGAGGGATGGCTACACCTTC
few	TRBD1	TRBV7-9	TRBJ1-2	CASSSGQNYYGYTF	TGTGCCAGCAGCTCGGGACAGAACTACTATGGCTACACCTTC
-	-	TRBV10-1	TRBJ2-7	CASSETGTAYEQYF	TGCGCCAGCAGTGAAACAGGCACCGCCTACGAGCAGTACTTC
-	TRBD2	TRBV25-1	TRBJ2-1	CARKLAGAPTEQFF	TGTGCCCGCAAACTAGCGGGGGCCCCCACTGAGCAGTTCTTC
few	-	TRBV6-2/TRBV6-3	TRBJ1-2	CASSYAVSYGYTF	TGTGCCAGCAGTTACGCGGTTAGCTATGGCTACACCTTC